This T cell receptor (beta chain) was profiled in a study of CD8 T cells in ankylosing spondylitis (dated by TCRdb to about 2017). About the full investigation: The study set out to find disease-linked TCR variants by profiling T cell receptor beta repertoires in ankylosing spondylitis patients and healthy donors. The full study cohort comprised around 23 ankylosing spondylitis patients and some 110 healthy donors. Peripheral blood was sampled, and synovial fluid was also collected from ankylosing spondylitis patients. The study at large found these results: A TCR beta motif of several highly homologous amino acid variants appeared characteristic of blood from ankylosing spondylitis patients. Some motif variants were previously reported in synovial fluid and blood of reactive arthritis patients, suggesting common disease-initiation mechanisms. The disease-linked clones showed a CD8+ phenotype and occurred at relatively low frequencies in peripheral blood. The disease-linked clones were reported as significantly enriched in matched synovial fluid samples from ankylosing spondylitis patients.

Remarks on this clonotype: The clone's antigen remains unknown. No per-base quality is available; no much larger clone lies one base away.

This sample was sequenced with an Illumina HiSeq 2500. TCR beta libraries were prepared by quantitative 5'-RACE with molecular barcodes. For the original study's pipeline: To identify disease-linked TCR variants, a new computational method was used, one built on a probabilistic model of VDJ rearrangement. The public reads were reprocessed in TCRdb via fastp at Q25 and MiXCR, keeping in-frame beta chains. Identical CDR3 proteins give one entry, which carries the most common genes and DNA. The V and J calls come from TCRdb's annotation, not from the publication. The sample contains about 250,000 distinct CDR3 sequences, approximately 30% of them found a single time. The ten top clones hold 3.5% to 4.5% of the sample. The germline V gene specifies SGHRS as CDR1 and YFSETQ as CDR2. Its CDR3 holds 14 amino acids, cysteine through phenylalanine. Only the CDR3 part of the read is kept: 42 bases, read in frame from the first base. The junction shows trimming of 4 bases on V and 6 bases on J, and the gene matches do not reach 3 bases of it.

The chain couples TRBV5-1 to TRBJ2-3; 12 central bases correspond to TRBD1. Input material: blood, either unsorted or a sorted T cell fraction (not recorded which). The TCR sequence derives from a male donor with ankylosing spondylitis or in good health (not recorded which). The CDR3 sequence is CASSLGQGADTQYF. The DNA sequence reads TGCGCCAGCAGCCTGGGACAGGGGGCGGATACGCAGTATTTT.